This T cell receptor (beta chain) was found in a study of shared clonotypes between healthy human individuals. Study-level results: Exclusively blood specimens were collected; tissue repertoires likely differ.

An even split of each subset's genomic DNA across several immunoSEQ plates was performed. The repertoire was sequenced with immunoSEQ multiplex PCR; TCRdb's copy has only in-frame clones and lacks some. The sample carries roughly 1 million clones, around 82% recorded once. CD4+ cells underwent separation, giving CD45RA+ naive and CD45RA-negative memory subsets. CDR3 length: 16 residues. Trimming removed 5 bases at V and 1 base at J, with 17 bases between. Germline V gene data show CDR1 as SEHNR and CDR2 as FQNEAQ (reference sequence). About this clone: Its specificity is not known.

The chain uses TRBV7-9 and TRBJ2-5; D possibly corresponds to TRBD1 (5 bases). Sequenced input: memory CD4+ T cells from PBMCs. Described subset: CD45RA-negative fraction. This TCR derives from a man aged 18 to 30 in good health. Some clones in this sample may be carry-over from other donors' samples. DNA for the CDR3: TGTGCCAGCAGCCCTTGGGGCTCAAGCATCCAAGAGACCCAGTACTTC. It codes for CASSPWGSSIQETQYF.